These T cell receptor beta chains were read from a single sample in a study of pediatric ulcerative colitis. Assay: immunoSEQ multiplex PCR; the TCRdb copy retains only in-frame clones and omits some. Of around 64,000 clones listed, around 80% are singletons. Sequencing used blood. These receptors came from a boy between 10 and 17 years old with moderate ulcerative colitis. The CDR3 runs from the conserved cysteine through the conserved F or W. A D gene is named only where the DNA matches it firmly. A row's size may be missing; if present it is once, few, many or a size class.

V: TRBV19
J: TRBJ2-5
size: NA
D: TRBD2
DNA: TGTGCCAGTAGTATAGCCAGCGGGAGGGAGGCGACCCAGTACTTC
CDR3: CASSIASGREATQYF

V: TRBV25-1
J: TRBJ1-1
size: NA
D: NA
DNA: TGTGCCAGCAGTGAATACCTGAACACTGAAGCTTTCTTT
CDR3: CASSEYLNTEAFF

V: TRBV7-3
J: TRBJ2-7
size: NA
D: TRBD2
DNA: TGTGCCAGCAGCGTTGGACTAGCGGGAGCCGAGCAGTACTTC
CDR3: CASSVGLAGAEQYF

V: TRBV30
J: TRBJ1-2
size: NA
D: NA
DNA: TGTGCCTGGAGTGCAAGCCTTTTCGTAATATATGGCTACACCTTC
CDR3: CAWSASLFVIYGYTF

V: TRBV6-4
J: TRBJ2-7
size: few
D: TRBD1
DNA: TGTGCCAGCAGATCGGACAGGGAACTGTACGAGCAGTACTTC
CDR3: CASRSDRELYEQYF

V: TRBV7-6
J: TRBJ1-3
size: NA
D: NA
DNA: TGTGCCAGCAGCTTAGCGCCAGGCTCTGGAAACACCATATATTTT
CDR3: CASSLAPGSGNTIYF

V: TRBV27
J: TRBJ2-2
size: NA
D: NA
DNA: TGTGCCAGCAGTTCAGGGAGGACCGGGGAGCTGTTTTTT
CDR3: CASSSGRTGELFF

V: TRBV9
J: TRBJ2-2
size: NA
D: TRBD2
DNA: TGTGCCAGCAGCGTATTGGACGGGAGGTCTGCCGGGGAGCTGTTTTTT
CDR3: CASSVLDGRSAGELFF

V: TRBV4-3
J: TRBJ2-1
size: NA
D: NA
DNA: TGCGCCAGCAGCCAAGATCCCCCGGCTAGCGCGCGCTACAATGAGCAGTTCTTC
CDR3: CASSQDPPASARYNEQFF

V: TRBV29-1
J: TRBJ2-5
size: NA
D: NA
DNA: TGCAGCGTTCCTCTCCGGGGGACAGAGACCCAGTACTTC
CDR3: CSVPLRGTETQYF

V: TRBV7-8
J: TRBJ1-2
size: NA
D: TRBD1
DNA: TGTGCCAGCAGCGGGCGGACAGGGAGAGGCTACACCTTC
CDR3: CASSGRTGRGYTF

V: TRBV11-1
J: TRBJ2-7
size: once
D: TRBD1
DNA: TGTGCCAGCAGCCGAGACAGGGGTCAAACCTACGAGCAGTACTTC
CDR3: CASSRDRGQTYEQYF